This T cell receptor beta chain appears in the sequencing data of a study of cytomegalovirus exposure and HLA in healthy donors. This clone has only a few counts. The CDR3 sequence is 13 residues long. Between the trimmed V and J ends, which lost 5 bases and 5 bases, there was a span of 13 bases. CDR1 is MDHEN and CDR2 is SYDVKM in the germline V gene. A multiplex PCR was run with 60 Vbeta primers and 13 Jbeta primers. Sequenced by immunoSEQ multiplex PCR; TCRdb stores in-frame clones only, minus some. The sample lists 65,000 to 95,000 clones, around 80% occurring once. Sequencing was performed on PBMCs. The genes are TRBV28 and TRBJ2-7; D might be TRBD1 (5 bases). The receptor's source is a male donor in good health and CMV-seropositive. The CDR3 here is CASSPSRVHEQYF. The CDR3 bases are TGTGCCAGCAGTCCCTCCAGGGTCCACGAGCAGTACTTC.